The present entry profiles one TCR beta chain with its context. The antigen is unknown. The data are from a study of graft-versus-host responses after intestinal transplantation. About the research overall: Those transplanted obtained multivisceral, liver-intestinal, or isolated intestinal grafts.

Repertoires were generated with immunoSEQ multiplex PCR, while TCRdb's copy carries only in-frame clones and drops some. The data contain roughly 100,000 clones, roughly 90% of them seen just once; the ten biggest clones take up more than 0.8%. The CDR3 consists of 15 residues. Per germline, CDR1 WSHSY and CDR2 SAAADI. Trimming removed 1 base from V and 4 bases from J, with 13 bases in between. The material was unstimulated CD4+ T cells sorted from spleen or lymph node cells, obtained before intestinal transplant. The chain uses TRBV10-2 and TRBJ1-2, with D perhaps matching TRBD1 (6 bases). This receptor was obtained from a human donor who received an intestinal transplant. The CDR3 loop reads CASSEYLRGRYGYTF. The CDR3 DNA sequence: TGCGCCAGCAGTGAGTACCTCCGGGGGCGCTATGGCTACACCTTC.